Listed below are T cell receptor beta chains from one sample, sequenced in a study of blood T cell repertoires in COVID-19. The repertoire was sequenced with immunoSEQ multiplex PCR; TCRdb's copy has only in-frame clones and lacks some. The sample includes roughly 70,000 clones, 75% to 85% of them seen just once. Sequencing used peripheral blood. The receptors stem from a man in his 70s who had recovered from COVID-19. CDR3s include the opening cysteine and the closing phenylalanine or tryptophan.

J: TRBJ2-7
V: TRBV7-2
CDR3: CASSQGLAGYEQYF

J: TRBJ1-3
V: TRBV28
CDR3: CASRGDRVGNTIYF

J: TRBJ1-5
V: TRBV6-5
CDR3: CASRGSSGQPQHF

J: TRBJ2-3
V: TRBV7-2
CDR3: CASSPGLAGGTDTQYF

J: TRBJ1-2
V: TRBV6-5
CDR3: CATGDRVMQRDGYTF

J: TRBJ1-5
V: TRBV2
CDR3: CASSEAAGGRQPQHF

J: TRBJ2-3
V: TRBV19
CDR3: CASSGLQPSDTQYF

J: TRBJ2-5
V: TRBV30
CDR3: CAWSVNRVLGETQYF

J: TRBJ2-2
V: TRBV28
CDR3: CASLGSGRGTGELFF

J: TRBJ1-2
V: TRBV6-5
CDR3: CASSGTGVGYTF

J: TRBJ2-3
V: TRBV18
CDR3: CASSRGTGADTQYF

J: TRBJ1-1
V: TRBV9
CDR3: CASSSEQGAGSEAFF

J: TRBJ1-6
V: TRBV28
CDR3: CASSFQDRNSPLHF

J: TRBJ2-2
V: TRBV7-2
CDR3: CASSLGQGNTGELFF

J: TRBJ2-4
V: TRBV2
CDR3: CASSYLGTVANIQYF

J: TRBJ2-4
V: TRBV5-1
CDR3: CASSLLAGAEQNIQYF

J: TRBJ2-7
V: TRBV5-4
CDR3: CASSAGLAGDAYEQYF